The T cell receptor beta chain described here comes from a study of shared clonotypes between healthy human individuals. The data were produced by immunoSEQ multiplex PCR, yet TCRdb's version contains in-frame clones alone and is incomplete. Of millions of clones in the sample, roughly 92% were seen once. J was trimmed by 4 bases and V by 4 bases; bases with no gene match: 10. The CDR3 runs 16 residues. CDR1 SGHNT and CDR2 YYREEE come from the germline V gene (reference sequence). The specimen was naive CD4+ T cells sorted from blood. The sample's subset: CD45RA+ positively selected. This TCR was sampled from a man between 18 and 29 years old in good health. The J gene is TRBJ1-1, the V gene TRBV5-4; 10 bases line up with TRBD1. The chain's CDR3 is CASSPRQGAGGTEAFF. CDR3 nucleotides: TGTGCCAGCAGCCCTCGACAGGGGGCGGGTGGCACTGAAGCTTTCTTT.